The 19 T cell receptor beta chains reported below all come from one sample, sequenced in a study of control samples from healthy donors and cancer patients. Method: immunoSEQ multiplex PCR; TCRdb's copy keeps in-frame clones and lacks some. Altogether about 85,000 clones are present, about 89% being singletons, with the ten largest covering approximately 7.6%. The sample taken for sequencing was blood. These receptors came from a woman between 55 and 75 years old in good health.

The V call is TRBV27, the J call TRBJ2-7; the D gene is possibly TRBD1 (6 bases). There are 15 residues in the CDR3. The ends were cut back, 0 bases at V and 4 bases at J, with 13 bases in the middle. CDR1 is MNHEY and CDR2 is SMNVEV in the germline V gene (reference sequence). The CDR3 coding sequence is TGTGCCAGCAGTTTATCCTGGCTGAGGGGGTACGAGCAGTACTTC. Amino acid sequence: CASSLSWLRGYEQYF.

The chain links TRBV6-4 to TRBJ2-2; 7 positions match TRBD2. The CDR3 is 14 amino acids. V trimming: 6 bases; J trimming: 3 bases; junction bases outside the gene matches: 4. Germline V CDR1 and CDR2: MRHNA, SNTAGT. CDR3 residues: CASSQGGDTGELFF. The CDR3, as DNA: TGTGCCAGCAGCCAGGGAGGGGACACCGGGGAGCTGTTTTTT.

This clone was seen once. The V call is TRBV7-9, the J call TRBJ2-1; maybe TRBD2 (5 bases). With 1 base removed from V and 12 bases from J, the gap between germline ends came to 7 bases. Germline V CDR1 and CDR2: SEHNR, FQNEAQ (reference sequence). CDR3 size: 11 residues. CDR3 amino acids: CASSLESGQFF. In DNA, the CDR3 is TGTGCCAGCAGCTTAGAAAGCGGGCAGTTCTTC.

This sequence joins TRBV5-8 and TRBJ1-1; no definite D call. Germline CDR1 and CDR2: SGHTS and YDEGEE. Between the trimmed V and J ends, which lost 1 base and 5 bases, there was a span of 15 bases. The CDR3 sequence is 15 residues long. CDR3 sequence: CASSLLDPRVTEAFF. DNA of the CDR3: TGTGCCAGCAGCTTGTTGGATCCAAGGGTAACTGAAGCTTTCTTT.

The rearrangement joins TRBV18 to TRBJ2-7, with D tentatively TRBD2 (6 bases). Trimming took off 3 bases at V and 6 bases at J, with 12 bases between the two ends. Germline-derived CDR1 and CDR2 are KGHSH and LQKENI. This CDR3 is built from 13 residues. The CDR3 DNA reads as TGTGCCAGCTCACCGGACCGGAGGGGCGAGCAGTACTTC. This codes for CASSPDRRGEQYF.

The CDR3 spells CASSSHTMVSTDTQYF. CDR3 DNA: TGTGCCAGCAGTTCCCACACAATGGTGAGCACAGATACGCAGTATTTT. The rearrangement links TRBV28 to TRBJ2-3; D not certain. The V end lost 4 bases, the J end lost 0 bases, and 14 bases lay between the germline ends. Germline CDR1 and CDR2: MDHEN and SYDVKM. The CDR3 length is 16 residues.

This chain joins TRBV5-1 and TRBJ1-5; D is unclear. The CDR3 is made up of 16 amino acids. CDR1 SGHRS and CDR2 YFSETQ come from the germline V gene. V dropped 0 bases and J dropped 2 bases, with 12 bases sitting between them. CDR3 DNA: TGCGCCAGCAGCTTGGTGCCCCTTGGGGGCAATCAGCCCCAGCATTTT. It codes for CASSLVPLGGNQPQHF.

V is TRBV28 and J is TRBJ2-1; 8 bases are a match to TRBD2. Germline lookup yields CDR1 MDHEN and CDR2 SYDVKM. V dropped 5 bases and J dropped 6; count of bases not matched to a gene: 15. CDR3 length equals 17 residues. The CDR3: CASSPRLSGLGPNEQFF. The CDR3 DNA follows: TGTGCCAGCAGTCCACGACTGTCGGGACTAGGGCCCAATGAGCAGTTCTTC.

The genes are TRBV11-2 and TRBJ2-2; D possibly corresponds to TRBD1 (6 bases). Germline assignment: CDR1 SGHAT and CDR2 FQNNGV. Trimming shortened V by 4 bases and J by 6 bases, and 18 bases separated the two germline ends. This CDR3 comprises 16 residues. CDR3 loop: CASSSIPGARAGELFF. CDR3 sequence (DNA): TGTGCCAGCAGCTCCATTCCAGGGGCGCGGGCCGGGGAGCTGTTTTTT.

The V and J genes are TRBV2 and TRBJ2-1, with D maybe TRBD1 (5 bases). V lost 6 bases to trimming and J lost 2 bases, with 8 bases between them. This CDR3 contains 13 residues. The germline CDR1 and CDR2 sequences are SNHLY and FYNNEI. The chain's CDR3 is CASSSRAYNEQFF. CDR3 in DNA: TGTGCCAGCAGCTCCAGGGCCTACAATGAGCAGTTCTTC.

The chain is built from TRBV28 and TRBJ2-7; D unresolved. The CDR3 sequence is 14 residues long. Trimming took off 1 base at V and 7 bases at J, with 14 bases between the two ends. Per germline, CDR1 MDHEN and CDR2 SYDVKM. The chain's CDR3 is CASSLSSMAWEQYF. The CDR3, as DNA: TGTGCCAGCAGTTTATCTAGTATGGCTTGGGAGCAGTACTTC. The complete variable domain, with remaining parts taken from reference TRBV28 and TRBJ2-7, reads DVKVTQSSRYLVKRTGEKVFLECVQDMDHENMFWYRQDPGLGLRLIYFSYDVKMKEKGDIPEGYSVSREKKERFSLILESASTNQTSMYLCASSLSSMAWEQYFGPGTRLTVT.

In DNA, the CDR3 is TGTGCCAGCAGCCCCGGGACAGCAGGATACAATGAGCAGTTCTTC. Its translation: CASSPGTAGYNEQFF. The J gene is TRBJ2-1, the V gene TRBV6-5, with 7 bases matching TRBD1. CDR1 and CDR2 from the germline V gene are MNHEY and SVGAGI. This CDR3 region has 15 residues. V gave up 6 bases and J gave up 4 bases; unmatched junction bases: 9.

The chain links TRBV5-4 to TRBJ1-6, with no clear D. The CDR3 contains 12 residues. The V and J ends lost 4 bases and 7 bases respectively, with 6 bases between them. The germline gives CDR1 SGHNT, CDR2 YYREEE (reference sequence). The CDR3 bases are TGTGCCAGCAGCCTCGGGAATTCACCCCTCCACTTT. Its translation: CASSLGNSPLHF.

The chain recombines TRBV7-2 with TRBJ2-7, with a weak D call TRBD2 (5 bases). Trimming stripped 5 bases from V and 3 bases from J, with 11 bases between. From germline, CDR1 is SGHTA and CDR2 FQGNSA. The CDR3 runs 13 residues. The CDR3 loop is CASSQRTVYEQYF. The CDR3 DNA is TGTGCCAGCAGCCAGCGGACTGTCTACGAGCAGTACTTC.

The chain recombines TRBV10-3 with TRBJ1-3; D gene ambiguous. V dropped 7 bases and J dropped 0 bases, with 7 bases sitting between them. The germline gives CDR1 ENHRY, CDR2 SYGVKD. This CDR3 contains 13 residues. Here the CDR3 reads CAITGNSGNTIYF. Here the CDR3 DNA reads TGTGCCATCACGGGGAACTCTGGAAACACCATATATTTT.

With regard to this clone: Sequence at one end of the junction differs from germline and may be a read error. This chain joins TRBV9 and TRBJ2-7; possibly TRBD2 for D (5 bases). The CDR3 is 15 amino acids. The germline CDR1 and CDR2 sequences are SGDLS and YYNGEE. DNA for the CDR3: TGTGCCAGCAGCGTAGGCTCGGGATACAACTACGAGCGGTACTTC. The encoded protein is CASSVGSGYNYERYF.

This chain links TRBV6-2 or TRBV6-3 with TRBJ2-6; D not certain. This CDR3 region has 14 residues. With 2 bases removed from V and 0 bases from J, the gap between germline ends came to 2 bases. CDR1 is MNHEY, CDR2 SVGEGT, per germline. The chain's CDR3 is CASSYASGANVLTF. The CDR3 DNA sequence: TGTGCCAGCAGTTACGCCTCTGGGGCCAACGTCCTGACTTTC.

The gene calls are TRBV28 and TRBJ1-2, with D possibly being TRBD1 (5 bases). Trimming shortened V by 5 bases and J by 9 bases, and 16 bases separated the two germline ends. The CDR3 is made up of 13 amino acids. Germline CDR1 MDHEN, CDR2 SYDVKM. For the CDR3, the DNA is TGTGCCAGCAGTCGTACCTCAGGGATAAGCTACACCTTC. This sequence encodes CASSRTSGISYTF.

The gene calls are TRBV3-1 (or the pseudogene TRBV3-2) and TRBJ1-1; D call uncertain. Trimming left V 4 bases short and J 1 base short, with 10 bases between. CDR3 size: 14 residues. Germline-derived CDR1 and CDR2 are LGHDT and YNNKEL (reference sequence). The DNA for the CDR3 is TGTGCCAGCAGCCGACGGGTGGGGAACACTGAAGCTTTCTTT. It is translated as CASSRRVGNTEAFF.